These 22 T cell receptor beta chains were sequenced from one sample in a study of cytomegalovirus exposure and HLA in healthy donors. The primer mix had 60 Vbeta and 13 Jbeta primers. The data were produced by immunoSEQ multiplex PCR, yet TCRdb's version contains in-frame clones alone and is incomplete. The sample has roughly 150,000 clones, 77% seen once. Source material: PBMCs. These receptors came from a male donor in good health and CMV-seronegative.

This chain links TRBV13 with TRBJ1-1, with D unclear. CDR3 length: 15 residues. The V gene's germline CDR1 is PRHDT and CDR2 FYEKMQ (reference sequence). Trimming removed 7 bases at V and 0 bases at J, with 15 bases between. The CDR3 DNA reads as TGTGCCAGCACCTATCGGGGAGGCATGAACACTGAAGCTTTCTTT. Amino acids: CASTYRGGMNTEAFF. Looking up the rest from reference TRBV13 and TRBJ1-1 gives the full variable domain: AAGVIQSPRHLIKEKRETATLKCYPIPRHDTVYWYQQGPGQDPQFLISFYEKMQSDKGSIPDRFSAQQFSDYHSELNMSSLELGDSALYFCASTYRGGMNTEAFFGQGTRLTVV.

This chain uses TRBV19 with TRBJ2-5, with 10 nucleotides matching TRBD2. Germline lookup yields CDR1 LNHDA and CDR2 SQIVND (reference sequence). J gave up 10 bases and V 4 bases, and 12 bases lay outside the gene matches. There are 15 residues in the CDR3. CDR3 residues: CASSTGASGGRGQYF. CDR3 nucleotide sequence: TGTGCCAGTAGTACCGGAGCTAGCGGGGGCCGTGGCCAGTACTTC.

The genes are TRBV5-4 and TRBJ1-2; D is ambiguous. The CDR3 runs to 12 residues. CDR1 is SGHNT and CDR2 is YYREEE in the germline V gene (reference sequence). The germline V and J ends were trimmed by 4 bases and 4 bases, with 8 bases remaining between them. The DNA of the CDR3 is TGTGCCAGCAGCGGCGGACTCTATGGCTACACCTTC. Encoded protein: CASSGGLYGYTF.

The chain employs TRBV7-8 and TRBJ1-2, with a weak D call TRBD1 (6 bases). Trimming cost V 5 bases and J 5 bases, with 21 bases left between them. The CDR3 is 16 amino acids. Germline assignment: CDR1 SGHVS and CDR2 FQNEAQ. The DNA for the CDR3 is TGTGCCAGCAGCATAGGGGTAGGGGGGGATTCATATGGCTACACCTTC. It encodes CASSIGVGGDSYGYTF.

The chain combines TRBV5-1 with TRBJ2-5; perhaps TRBD1 as D (6 bases). Trimming pared 2 bases from V and 1 base from J, leaving 9 bases between. Germline assignment: CDR1 SGHRS and CDR2 YFSETQ. The CDR3 runs to 14 residues. CDR3 DNA sequence: TGCGCCAGCAGCTTCCAGGACAGCCAAGAGACCCAGTACTTC. This translates into CASSFQDSQETQYF. The full variable domain, completed using reference TRBV5-1 and TRBJ2-5, is KAGVTQTPRYLIKTRGQQVTLSCSPISGHRSVSWYQQTPGQGLQFLFEYFSETQRNKGNFPGRFSGRQFSNSRSEMNVSTLELGDSALYLCASSFQDSQETQYFGPGTRLLVL.

The chain employs TRBV18 and TRBJ1-2; 9 nucleotides align to TRBD1. Per germline, CDR1 KGHSH and CDR2 LQKENI. CDR3 size: 15 residues. V lost 2 bases to trimming and J lost 3 bases; unmatched junction nucleotides: 4. CDR3 DNA sequence: TGTGCCAGCTCACCAAGACAGGGGGTCGACTATGGCTACACCTTC. This translates into CASSPRQGVDYGYTF.

The rearrangement uses TRBV6-5 and TRBJ1-5; 8 bases are a match to TRBD1. CDR3 length: 13 amino acids. Germline values: CDR1 MNHEY, CDR2 SVGAGI. The V gene end was trimmed by 6 bases and the J gene end by 7 bases; junction bases not matched to a gene: 5. The CDR3 sequence is CASSPDRGQPQHF. CDR3 sequence (DNA): TGTGCCAGCAGCCCCGACAGGGGACAGCCCCAGCATTTT.

This clone was seen only once. The chain links TRBV7-8 to TRBJ2-1, with D perhaps matching TRBD1 (5 bases). This CDR3 is built from 15 residues. The ends were cut back, 1 base at V and 3 bases at J, with 10 bases in the middle. The germline V gene encodes CDR1 SGHVS and CDR2 FQNEAQ. The CDR3: CASSLGTSFYNEQFF. The CDR3, as DNA: TGTGCCAGCAGCTTAGGGACAAGTTTCTACAATGAGCAGTTCTTC.

V is TRBV5-6 and J is TRBJ2-1; 9 bases align to TRBD1. The germline V gene has CDR1 SGHDT and CDR2 YYEEEE. Trimming took 4 bases from V and 4 from J; bases not matched to a gene: 6. This CDR3 has 15 residues. The CDR3 DNA sequence: TGTGCCAGCAGCCGCGGACAGGGGAATTACAATGAGCAGTTCTTC. Its translation is CASSRGQGNYNEQFF.

The chain employs TRBV7-2 and TRBJ1-4, with a tentative D call TRBD1 (5 bases). The CDR3 totals 15 residues. CDR1 is SGHTA and CDR2 is FQGNSA in the germline V gene. Trimming cost V 0 bases and J 2 bases, with 7 bases left between them. The CDR3 here is CASSLARGTNEKLFF. In DNA, the CDR3 is TGTGCCAGCAGCTTAGCTCGGGGGACTAATGAAAAACTGTTTTTT.

In DNA, the CDR3 is TGTGCCAGCAGAAGGGACTCCACAGATACGCAGTATTTT. Protein: CASRRDSTDTQYF. The rearrangement joins TRBV6-5 to TRBJ2-3; TRBD2 is a possible D gene (6 bases). This CDR3 region has 13 residues. V was cut by 6 bases and J by 2 bases, with 9 bases left in between. The germline V gene has CDR1 MNHEY and CDR2 SVGAGI.

The chain is built from TRBV4-3 and TRBJ2-7; TRBD2 is a possible D gene (7 bases). Germline V gene sequence: CDR1 LGHNA, CDR2 YSLEER. The V end was cut by 0 bases, the J end by 2 bases, with 17 bases between. The CDR3 runs to 17 residues. CDR3 bases: TGCGCCAGCAGCCAAGACCGAGCGGGACATCTGACCTACGAGCAGTACTTC. It yields the protein CASSQDRAGHLTYEQYF.

The chain has TRBV7-3 and TRBJ2-3; 7 nucleotides align to TRBD1. With 5 bases clipped from V and 2 bases from J, the junction kept 7 bases outside the gene matches. The CDR3 loop spans 15 amino acids. Germline-derived CDR1 and CDR2 are SGHTA and FQGTGA. The CDR3 region is CASSTTGTPTDTQYF. CDR3 nucleotides: TGTGCCAGCAGCACGACAGGGACCCCCACAGATACGCAGTATTTT.

On this clone: Other DNA sequences in the same sample also yield this CDR3. V gene TRBV6-6 combines with J gene TRBJ1-1; the match to TRBD1 covers 7 bases. Germline CDR1 reads MNHNY; CDR2 reads SVGAGI (reference sequence). This CDR3 comprises 13 residues. J was trimmed by 4 bases and V by 7 bases; bases with no gene match: 6. The CDR3 region has the DNA TGTGCCAGCATACCGCGGGACAGCACTGAAGCTTTCTTT. Encoded protein: CASIPRDSTEAFF.

The chain joins TRBV6-5 to TRBJ2-7, with 9 bases that match TRBD2. Trimming took 0 bases from V and 2 from J; bases not matched to a gene: 2. The CDR3 has 15 amino acids. The germline V gene encodes CDR1 MNHEY and CDR2 SVGAGI. CDR3 in DNA: TGTGCCAGCAGTTACTCAAGCGGGAGGACCTACGAGCAGTACTTC. As protein: CASSYSSGRTYEQYF.

The CDR3 reads CATSREGANSPLHF. The CDR3 DNA reads TGTGCCACCAGCAGAGAGGGAGCGAATTCACCCCTCCACTTT. The chain links TRBV15 to TRBJ1-6, with D hard to call. Germline CDR1 reads LNHNV; CDR2 reads YYDKDF (reference sequence). V was clipped by 0 bases and J by 7 bases, with 7 bases between them. The CDR3 extends over 14 amino acids.

The V call is TRBV30, the J call TRBJ2-1; D unresolved. The CDR3 extends over 11 amino acids. V lost 0 bases to trimming and J lost 7 bases, with 4 bases between them. Per germline, CDR1 GTSNPN and CDR2 SVGIG (reference sequence). The CDR3 loop reads CAWSVRNEQFF. The CDR3 coding sequence is TGTGCCTGGAGTGTACGGAATGAGCAGTTCTTC.

The chain has TRBV18 and TRBJ1-5; 7 bases fit TRBD1. J lost 0 bases, V lost 4 bases, and 6 bases had no gene match. This CDR3 has 16 residues. CDR1 is KGHSH and CDR2 is LQKENI in the germline V gene. The CDR3 DNA sequence: TGTGCCAGCTCACAGGGGGCGGTATCTAGCAATCAGCCCCAGCATTTT. As protein: CASSQGAVSSNQPQHF. The variable domain in full, with the rest retrieved from reference TRBV18 and TRBJ1-5, is NAGVMQNPRHLVRRRGQEARLRCSPMKGHSHVYWYRQLPEEGLKFMVYLQKENIIDESGMPKERFSAEFPKEGPSILRIQQVVRGDSAAYFCASSQGAVSSNQPQHFGDGTRLSIL.

A few counts support this clone. The chain has TRBV4-2 and TRBJ2-3; 8 bases fit TRBD2. V lost 0 bases, J lost 4 bases, and 6 bases stayed unmatched. The CDR3 has 16 amino acids. Germline lookup yields CDR1 LGHNA and CDR2 YNFKEQ. For the CDR3, the DNA is TGTGCCAGCAGCCAAGATAGCGCGGGAGGAGCAGATACGCAGTATTTT. Translating gives CASSQDSAGGADTQYF.

This clone was observed a few times. The chain links TRBV11-3 to TRBJ1-3; 7 bases are shared with TRBD1. V lost 11 bases and J lost 0; bases outside the gene matches: 13. This CDR3 comprises 16 residues. CDR1 SGHNT and CDR2 YENEEA come from the germline V gene. Here the CDR3 reads CAQHPNRGYSGNTIYF. The CDR3 DNA is TGTGCCCAGCACCCCAACAGGGGCTACTCTGGAAACACCATATATTTT.

The chain has TRBV15 and TRBJ1-1; TRBD1 matches at 11 bases. Looked up from germline, CDR1 is LNHNV and CDR2 is YYDKDF (reference sequence). The V segment lost 0 bases and the J segment 0 bases; nucleotides outside the gene matches: 9. The CDR3 runs to 19 residues. CDR3 DNA sequence: TGTGCCACCAGCAGAGATGGCGGGGGACAGGGGGTTTTGAACACTGAAGCTTTCTTT. It yields the protein CATSRDGGGQGVLNTEAFF.

The sample holds a few counts of this clone. The chain employs TRBV4-2 and TRBJ2-3; TRBD2 is a possible D gene (6 bases). Trimming shortened V by 2 bases and J by 1 base, and 13 bases separated the two germline ends. The germline V gene has CDR1 LGHNA and CDR2 YNFKEQ. The CDR3 is 16 amino acids. CDR3 bases: TGTGCCAGCAGCCAAACCCTAGCGAGCGGCACAGATACGCAGTATTTT. It codes for CASSQTLASGTDTQYF.